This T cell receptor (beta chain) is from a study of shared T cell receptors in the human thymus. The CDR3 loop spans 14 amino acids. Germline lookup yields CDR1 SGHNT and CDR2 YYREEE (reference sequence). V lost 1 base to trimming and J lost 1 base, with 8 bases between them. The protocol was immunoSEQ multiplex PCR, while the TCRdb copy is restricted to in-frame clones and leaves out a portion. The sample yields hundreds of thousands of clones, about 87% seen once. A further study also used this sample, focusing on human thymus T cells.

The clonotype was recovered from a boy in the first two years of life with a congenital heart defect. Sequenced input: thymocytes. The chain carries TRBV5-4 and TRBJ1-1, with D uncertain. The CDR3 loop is CASSLPGSNTEAFF. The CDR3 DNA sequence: TGTGCCAGCAGCTTGCCGGGTTCGAACACTGAAGCTTTCTTT.